This T cell receptor beta chain was obtained from a study of blood T cell repertoires in COVID-19. Study details: Acute and convalescent COVID-19 specimens originated in the United States, Italy and Spain. PBMCs, B-cell-depleted T cells, or T cells provided the cDNA or gDNA that made up the material.

Authors' methods: How many nucleated cells were present was estimated from reference gene primer amplification. The repertoire was sequenced with immunoSEQ multiplex PCR; TCRdb's copy has only in-frame clones and lacks some. The V and J calls and clone size are taken from that table; D and trimming were inferred from the DNA. The profile shows 85,000 to 130,000 clones, approximately 80% of them singletons. The V end lost 3 bases, the J end lost 6 bases, and 10 bases lay between the germline ends. This CDR3 is built from 13 residues. Germline lookup yields CDR1 SEHNR and CDR2 FQNEAQ (reference sequence).

The sample taken for sequencing was peripheral blood. The source is a woman aged 55 to 70 with acute or convalescent COVID-19. This rearrangement joins TRBV7-9 to TRBJ2-3, with D unclear. CDR3 loop: CASSFRPQDTQYF. CDR3 DNA sequence: TGTGCCAGCAGCTTCCGCCCACAGGATACGCAGTATTTT.